Listed below are T cell receptor beta chains from one sample, sequenced in a study of T-cell reconstitution after alpha-beta-depleted transplantation in children. TCRdb reprocessed the PCR reads via MiXCR and lists one record per CDR3 protein. The table lists fewer than 350,000 distinct CDR3 sequences, more than 9% of them singletons. The specimen was peripheral blood, collected 180 days after TCRalphabeta/CD19-depleted stem cell transplant. These receptors originate from a male patient between 2 and 15 years old who had a stem cell transplant for chronic granulomatous disease, so the T cells may come from the graft donor. Both conserved end residues are part of each CDR3. Fields, in order: clone size, V gene, D gene, J gene, CDR3 DNA, CDR3 protein. A D gene is named only where the DNA matches it firmly. Size values are once, few and many counts, or a class for expanded clones, and some rows have none.

many	TRBV6-5	-	TRBJ1-1	TGTGCCAGCAGTTACTCGACGACAGCTGAAGCTTTCTTT	CASSYSTTAEAFF
many	TRBV28	-	TRBJ2-3	TGTGCCAGCAGTTTCCGACCCAACGACAGGCCTCGCACAGATACGCAGTATTTT	CASSFRPNDRPRTDTQYF
many	TRBV5-6	TRBD1	TRBJ1-1	TGTGCCAGCAGCCCGGACAGGGGGCGTTTAAGCACTGAAGCTTTCTTT	CASSPDRGRLSTEAFF
many	TRBV10-3	TRBD2	TRBJ2-3	TGTGCCATCAGTGAGCGGCTAGCGGCAACAGATACGCAGTATTTT	CAISERLAATDTQYF
-	TRBV23-1	TRBD1	TRBJ1-5	TGCGCCAGCAGTTCCCGACAGGGGAGTCAGCCCCAGCATTTT	CASSSRQGSQPQHF
many	TRBV6-2/TRBV6-3	-	TRBJ2-7	TGTGCCAGCAGTACTTGGTCTCCCCCCTACCGGAGCTACGAGCAGTACTTC	CASSTWSPPYRSYEQYF
many	TRBV20-1	TRBD2	TRBJ2-2	TGCAGTGCTAGAGCTTTGCTGGCGGGAGACACCGGGGAGCTGTTTTTT	CSARALLAGDTGELFF
many	TRBV5-1	-	TRBJ1-6	TGCGCCAGCAGCTTGGGACAGAATAATTCACCCCTCCACTTT	CASSLGQNNSPLHF
-	TRBV18	TRBD2	TRBJ2-3	TGTGCCAGCTCACCGCTTGGATACTCTAGCGGGAGCACAGATACGCAGTATTTT	CASSPLGYSSGSTDTQYF
many	TRBV5-6	TRBD1	TRBJ2-1	TGTGCCAGCGCGTCCCCGACAGGGGAGCAGTTCTTC	CASASPTGEQFF
-	TRBV7-2	-	TRBJ2-5	TGTGCCAGCAGCTTAGGAAGCAGGAAAGAGACCCAGTACTTC	CASSLGSRKETQYF
medium-sized	TRBV20-1	TRBD1	TRBJ1-5	TGCAGTGCTAGAAGTGGACAGGGGAATCAGCCCCAGCATTTT	CSARSGQGNQPQHF
many	TRBV29-1	TRBD2	TRBJ2-5	TGCAGCGTTGAGCCTAGCGGGACCGACGAGACCCAGTACTTC	CSVEPSGTDETQYF
many	TRBV5-1	-	TRBJ2-7	TGCGCCAGCAGCTTGGCCCCCGCAGGGTTTTCGACCCACTACGAGCAGTACTTC	CASSLAPAGFSTHYEQYF
many	TRBV7-3	-	TRBJ2-3	TGTGCCAGCAGCAAGAGGGGGGAAACAGATACGCAGTATTTT	CASSKRGETDTQYF
many	TRBV20-1	-	TRBJ2-2	TGCAGTGCTCCATTTATCGCGAACACCGGGGAGCTGTTTTTT	CSAPFIANTGELFF
many	TRBV19	TRBD2	TRBJ2-1	TGTGCCAGTAGTATACTTAGCGGGAGGAATGAGCAGTTCTTC	CASSILSGRNEQFF
many	TRBV7-2	TRBD2	TRBJ2-7	TGTGCCAGCAGGCGGACTAGCGGCGCCGAGCAGTACTTC	CASRRTSGAEQYF
many	TRBV20-1	TRBD1	TRBJ2-3	TGCAGTGCTAGAGACCGGGACAGGGGCACAGATACGCAGTATTTT	CSARDRDRGTDTQYF
many	TRBV20-1	TRBD2	TRBJ2-5	TGCAGTGCTAGAACCGGGACTAGCGAAGAGACCCAGTACTTC	CSARTGTSEETQYF
many	TRBV6-1	-	TRBJ2-2	TGTGCCGCAAGGGATACGAACACCGGGGAGCTGTTTTTT	CAARDTNTGELFF
many	TRBV7-3	TRBD2	TRBJ2-1	TGTGCCAGCAGCTCCGGGGCGGGAGGGTACAATGAGCAGTTCTTC	CASSSGAGGYNEQFF
few	TRBV20-1	-	TRBJ1-5	TGCAGTGCTAGAGGGGTGCTTAGCAATCAGCCCCAGCATTTT	CSARGVLSNQPQHF
many	TRBV7-3	TRBD1	TRBJ2-4	TGTGCCAGCAGCCTCGGACAGGGATTAGCCAAAAACATTCAGTACTTC	CASSLGQGLAKNIQYF
once	TRBV7-3	-	TRBJ2-1	TGTGCCAGCAGCTTAACCGGACTCAACAATGAGCAGTTCTTC	CASSLTGLNNEQFF
many	TRBV6-5	-	TRBJ1-4	TGTGCCAGCAGTCCCTACAGTTCGCGGGCTAATGAAAAACTGTTTTTT	CASSPYSSRANEKLFF
many	TRBV4-3	-	TRBJ2-5	TGCGCCAGCAGCCAAGAGGGTTCTCGTCATGGGACCCAGTACTTC	CASSQEGSRHGTQYF
few	TRBV19	TRBD2	TRBJ2-1	TGTGCCAGTAGTGCACGACTAGCGGGGGGGCAATGGAATGAGCAGTTCTTC	CASSARLAGGQWNEQFF
many	TRBV11-2	-	TRBJ2-7	TGTGCCAGCAGCTTAGGGACAAGGAAGCCCTACGAGCAGTACTTC	CASSLGTRKPYEQYF
many	TRBV9	TRBD2	TRBJ2-1	TGTGCCAGCAGCGTAGCTGTAGCGGGGAATGAGCAGTTCTTC	CASSVAVAGNEQFF
-	TRBV16	-	TRBJ2-7	TGTGCCAGCAGCCAATTGGGGAGAGGGGGTAGCGAGCAGTACTTC	CASSQLGRGGSEQYF
many	TRBV9	-	TRBJ2-1	TGTGCCAGCAGCGTAGGGTCGGGAGCAGTACCGCGACGTCAGCAGTTCTTC	CASSVGSGAVPRRQQFF
-	TRBV4-2	-	TRBJ2-7	TGTGCCAGCAGCCCGAGGCACTGCTGCAACCTAGGCGAGCAGTACTTC	CASSPRHCCNLGEQYF
many	TRBV5-1	TRBD1	TRBJ2-3	TGCGCCAGCAGCTCGGACAGGTACACAGATACGCAGTATTTT	CASSSDRYTDTQYF
many	TRBV19	TRBD1	TRBJ1-1	TGTGCCAGTAGCTGGCCGGGACAGGGAGACACTGAAGCTTTCTTT	CASSWPGQGDTEAFF
many	TRBV6-2/TRBV6-3	TRBD2	TRBJ2-1	TGTGCCAGCAGTGTATTTGGAGGACTAGCCGGTATTAATGAGCAGTTCTTC	CASSVFGGLAGINEQFF
many	TRBV27	-	TRBJ1-2	TGTGCCAGCAGTTTACAGGGGCTAAACTATGGCTACACCTTC	CASSLQGLNYGYTF
many	TRBV6-5	-	TRBJ2-1	TGTGCCAGCAGTTACTCTGGGAGACTTATGAGCTCCTACAATGAGCAGTTCTTC	CASSYSGRLMSSYNEQFF
many	TRBV4-3	-	TRBJ1-6	TGCGCCAGCAGCCAAGATTCGGCCCCCCTCCACTTT	CASSQDSAPLHF
many	TRBV10-3	-	TRBJ2-5	TGTGCCATCAGGGATCAGGGCAGAGAGACCCAGTACTTC	CAIRDQGRETQYF